The clone carrying this T cell receptor beta chain came up many times. Its cognate antigen is unknown. The V and J ends lost 3 bases and 0 bases respectively, with 9 bases between them. The CDR3 consists of 15 residues. Germline CDR1 SGHTA, CDR2 FQGNSA. This specimen comes from a study of T cells in Graves' hyperthyroidism and ophthalmopathy. Study results and caveats: Median prediction lead before ophthalmopathy onset was about 6.3 months with the model. In the blood, most expanded thyroid clonotypes above 0.001 appeared as well.

Used for diagnoses were clinical symptoms, serum thyroxine and TRAb, thyroid ultrasound and orbital computed tomography. TCR beta CDR3 sequences were amplified from RNA transcripts. An initial round of RT-PCR targeting the TCR CDR3 relied on the HTBI primer set. TCRdb reprocessed the multiplex PCR reads with MiXCR, giving one entry per CDR3 protein. The data show over 500,000 distinct CDR3 sequences, around 43% seen once. The sequenced sample was peripheral blood or thyroid tissue (not recorded which). This TCR was sampled from an adult woman with Graves' disease, either hyperthyroidism or ophthalmopathy (not recorded which). J is TRBJ1-5 and V is TRBV7-2; D is uncertain. DNA for the CDR3: TGTGCCAGCAGCTTCAATGGTGTTAGCAATCAGCCCCAGCATTTT. This sequence encodes CASSFNGVSNQPQHF.